This TCR beta chain stems from a study of T cells in Graves' hyperthyroidism and ophthalmopathy. Across the whole study: Peripheral blood specimens were obtained at initial diagnosis, prior to any treatment.

RNA transcripts yielded amplified TCR beta CDR3 regions. The TCR CDR3 first-round RT-PCR relied on the HTBI primer set. Via MiXCR, TCRdb re-called the multiplex PCR reads, giving one row per CDR3 protein. Seen here are over 700,000 distinct CDR3 sequences, more than 30% observed once, and the top ten hold over 8%. CDR1 and CDR2 from the germline V gene are DFQATT and SNEGSKA (reference sequence). There are 12 residues in the CDR3. Material for sequencing was blood. The chain carries TRBV20-1 and TRBJ1-1, with D unresolved. The clonotype was recovered from a man aged 18-30 years with Graves' hyperthyroidism. The CDR3 region is CSSESTHIGAFF. CDR3 nucleotides: TGCAGCAGTGAATCAACCCACATAGGGGCTTTCTTT.